This T cell receptor beta chain was documented in a study of CD8 T cells in ankylosing spondylitis. Quantitative molecular-barcoded 5'-RACE generated the TCR beta libraries. One entry per CDR3 protein results from TCRdb running MiXCR on the 5' RACE reads. The sample holds more than 200,000 distinct CDR3 sequences; 20% to 30% are singletons and the top ten take around 0.58%. V was shortened by 1 base and J by 4 bases, with 10 bases between the two germline ends. The CDR3 length is 14 residues. From germline, CDR1 is SGHNT and CDR2 YENEEA. Concerning this clonotype itself: The antigen is unknown.

Broader study findings: The clones that were linked to disease were reported to be significantly enriched in matched synovial fluid samples from ankylosing spondylitis patients. Characteristic, it appeared, of ankylosing spondylitis blood was a TCR beta motif of 7 or 8 highly homologous variants.

The V and J genes are TRBV11-3 and TRBJ1-2; D unclear. Sequenced material: blood, either unsorted or a sorted T cell fraction (not recorded which). The source of this sequence is a male donor with ankylosing spondylitis or in good health (not recorded which). The CDR3 nucleotides are TGTGCCAGCAGCTTAGGGGCGAGGCGCTATGGCTACACCTTC. Its protein is CASSLGARRYGYTF. The variable domain in full, with the rest retrieved from reference TRBV11-3 and TRBJ1-2, is EAGVVQSPRYKIIEKKQPVAFWCNPISGHNTLYWYLQNLGQGPELLIRYENEEAVDDSQLPKDRFSAERLKGVDSTLKIQPAELGDSAVYLCASSLGARRYGYTFGSGTRLTVV.